The clone carrying this TCR beta chain has more than one count but fewer than ten. Its antigen is unknown. This sample is drawn from a study of blood T cells in healthy people across ages. Germline CDR1 is MNHEY and CDR2 is SVGEGT. The V gene end was trimmed by 4 bases and the J gene end by 4 bases; junction bases not matched to a gene: 4. CDR3 length: 15 amino acids. Per-sample PBMC isolation yielded at least 7 million cells. It was with a sample-barcoded 5' primer and a J-beta primer mix that a second PCR of roughly 6 to 11 cycles was run. From the 5' RACE reads, TCRdb called clonotypes with MiXCR, one entry per CDR3 protein. The table shows roughly 700,000 distinct CDR3 sequences, with roughly 50% occurring only once. Study results and limitations: The long-lived group displayed more naive CD4+ cells, plus higher diversity, than the aged donors did.

This receptor was taken from an older woman in good health. The genes are TRBV6-2 or TRBV6-3 and TRBJ2-6, with 7 bases lining up with TRBD1. The source material was blood. The CDR3 reads CASSSTGLGANVLTF. The CDR3 DNA reads TGTGCCAGCAGTTCGACAGGGTTGGGGGCCAACGTCCTGACTTTC.